The 29 T cell receptor beta chains below come from one sample, sequenced in a study of cytomegalovirus exposure and HLA in healthy donors. The PCR contained 60 Vbeta and 13 Jbeta primers. The method was immunoSEQ multiplex PCR; TCRdb's version includes in-frame clones alone and lacks a portion of them. The data contain 170,000 or so clones, roughly four fifths of them singletons. Source material: PBMCs. Receptor source: a girl aged 10-17 years in good health and CMV-seropositive.

This clone was picked up one time. The sample has other DNA sequences that encode this CDR3 too. The chain employs TRBV28 and TRBJ2-3, with D maybe TRBD2 (7 bases). Trimming cost V 7 bases and J 2 bases, with 19 bases left between them. Looked up from germline, CDR1 is MDHEN and CDR2 is SYDVKM. The CDR3 has 16 amino acids. The CDR3 loop reads CASIPEGGEPTDTQYF. The CDR3 DNA is TGTGCCAGCATTCCAGAGGGGGGGGAACCCACAGATACGCAGTATTTT.

The chain has TRBV9 and TRBJ2-1; 7 bases align to TRBD2. Trimming at V came to 0 bases and at J to 3 bases, leaving 3 bases not matched to a gene. Germline CDR1 is SGDLS and CDR2 is YYNGEE. CDR3 length: 15 amino acids. The CDR3 sequence: CASSVAGEGYNEQFF. As DNA, the CDR3 is TGTGCCAGCAGCGTAGCGGGGGAGGGCTACAATGAGCAGTTCTTC. The variable domain in full, completed from reference TRBV9 and TRBJ2-1, reads DSGVTQTPKHLITATGQRVTLRCSPRSGDLSVYWYQQSLDQGLQFLIQYYNGEERAKGNILERFSAQQFPDLHSELNLSSLELGDSALYFCASSVAGEGYNEQFFGPGTRLTVL.

This clone was seen a few times. The chain employs TRBV28 and TRBJ1-1; 8 bases map to TRBD1. CDR3 length: 14 residues. Germline values: CDR1 MDHEN, CDR2 SYDVKM. With V trimmed by 6 bases and J by 11 bases, 14 bases remained unmatched. The CDR3 reads CASRNGEQGVGAFF. DNA for the CDR3: TGTGCCAGCAGGAACGGGGAACAGGGGGTTGGCGCTTTCTTT.

V usage is TRBV4-1 and J usage is TRBJ1-2; TRBD1 is a possible D gene (5 bases). CDR1 is MGHRA, CDR2 YSYEKL, per germline. The V and J ends lost 3 bases and 0 bases respectively, with 17 bases between them. The CDR3 contains 17 residues. The CDR3 DNA sequence: TGCGCCAGCAGCCAGTCCCCTACAGGATGGGCTAACTATGGCTACACCTTC. As protein: CASSQSPTGWANYGYTF.

This sequence joins TRBV29-1 and TRBJ2-1; 12 bases line up with TRBD1. Germline V CDR1 and CDR2: SQVTM, ANQGSEA. This CDR3 contains 15 residues. J lost 7 bases, V lost 8 bases, and 12 bases had no gene match. CDR3 sequence reads: CSFPPGTGGWNEQFF. The CDR3 bases are TGCAGCTTCCCTCCCGGGACAGGGGGCTGGAATGAGCAGTTCTTC.

As concerns this clone: Mismatch with germline at one junction end may stem from a read error. The rearrangement uses TRBV10-3 and TRBJ1-1; 7 positions agree with TRBD1. CDR1 and CDR2 (germline): ENHRY, SYGVKD. CDR3 length: 14 residues. The CDR3: CASSYSAGGTEAFF. The DNA of the CDR3 is TGTGCCAGCAGTTACTCGGCAGGGGGCACTGAAGCTTTCTTT.

This rearrangement joins TRBV15 to TRBJ1-2; D is ambiguous. The V gene's germline CDR1 is LNHNV and CDR2 YYDKDF (reference sequence). The CDR3 contains 16 residues. V was cut by 0 bases and J by 8 bases, with 19 bases left in between. In DNA form, the CDR3 reads TGTGCCACCAGCAGAGATCTGACGTCGGGGATTCAGGGCTACACCTTC. Translation gives CATSRDLTSGIQGYTF.

The chain uses TRBV6-1 and TRBJ2-7; no reliable D call. Germline CDR1 MNHNS, CDR2 SASEGT. This CDR3 is 15 amino acids long. The V end lost 3 bases, the J end lost 2 bases, and 14 bases lay between the germline ends. CDR3 DNA sequence: TGTGCCAGCAGTGAGCTAGTACTCCTGACCTACGAGCAGTACTTC. This codes for CASSELVLLTYEQYF.

This sequence joins TRBV2 and TRBJ2-1; 10 nucleotides agree with TRBD2. V gave up 3 bases and J gave up 5 bases; unmatched junction bases: 4. The CDR3 consists of 15 residues. The germline gives CDR1 SNHLY, CDR2 FYNNEI. CDR3 nucleotides: TGTGCCAGCAGTGAGGACGGACTAGCGGACAATGAGCAGTTCTTC. Amino acids: CASSEDGLADNEQFF.

The chain is built from TRBV27 and TRBJ2-2; 7 positions match TRBD1. J was trimmed by 1 base and V by 7 bases; bases with no gene match: 21. CDR3 length equals 20 residues. Germline CDR1 and CDR2: MNHEY and SMNVEV (reference sequence). The CDR3 loop is CASIIPQGDSPALNTGELFF. The CDR3 region has the DNA TGTGCCAGCATTATTCCCCAGGGGGACAGCCCCGCATTGAACACCGGGGAGCTGTTTTTT.

The rearrangement joins TRBV11-3 to TRBJ2-3; 8 bases map to TRBD2. CDR1 SGHNT and CDR2 YENEEA come from the germline V gene. V was clipped by 5 bases and J by 14 bases; unmatched bases: 15. This CDR3 region has 14 residues. CDR3 protein: CASSETDSGGARYF. The CDR3 DNA is TGTGCCAGCAGCGAAACCGATTCCGGGGGGGCCCGGTATTTT.

The genes are TRBV19 and TRBJ1-2; TRBD1 is a possible D gene (6 bases). The CDR3 runs 15 residues. V lost 2 bases and J lost 3, with 13 bases in between. CDR1 and CDR2 from the germline V gene are LNHDA and SQIVND (reference sequence). The CDR3 reads CASSIHRAYYYGYTF. The CDR3 DNA is TGTGCCAGTAGTATACACAGGGCCTATTACTATGGCTACACCTTC.

The CDR3 DNA follows: TGTGCCAGCATGGTAAGAGCTAACTATGGCTACACCTTC. Translation gives CASMVRANYGYTF. J is TRBJ1-2 and V is TRBV2; D is undetermined. Germline V gene sequence: CDR1 SNHLY, CDR2 FYNNEI. The CDR3 covers 13 residues. V shed 7 bases and J shed 0 bases, with 9 bases lying between them.

The rearrangement uses TRBV29-1 and TRBJ2-2; D is unresolved. The V end was cut by 4 bases, the J end by 6 bases, with 15 bases between. Germline loops: CDR1 SQVTM, CDR2 ANQGSEA. The CDR3 has 14 amino acids. CDR3 region: CSVGEAGLPGELFF. The CDR3 region has the DNA TGCAGCGTTGGAGAGGCTGGGCTACCCGGGGAGCTGTTTTTT.

This clone showed up just a few times. The chain is built from TRBV5-5 and TRBJ1-1; 9 positions agree with TRBD1. CDR1 is SGHKS, CDR2 YYEKEE, per germline (reference sequence). The V segment lost 0 bases and the J segment 2 bases; nucleotides outside the gene matches: 2. The CDR3 is 15 amino acids. The CDR3 protein is CASSLGQGVNTEAFF. As DNA, the CDR3 is TGTGCCAGCAGCTTGGGACAGGGGGTAAACACTGAAGCTTTCTTT. Combining the CDR3 with reference TRBV5-5 and TRBJ1-1 gives the whole variable domain DAGVTQSPTHLIKTRGQQVTLRCSPISGHKSVSWYQQVLGQGPQFIFQYYEKEERGRGNFPDRFSARQFPNYSSELNVNALLLGDSALYLCASSLGQGVNTEAFFGQGTRLTVV.

This sequence joins TRBV28 and TRBJ1-3; the D is unclear. From germline, CDR1 is MDHEN and CDR2 SYDVKM. V was clipped by 6 bases and J by 9 bases, with 18 bases between them. The CDR3 is 14 residues long. For the CDR3, the DNA is TGTGCCAGCAGCCAAGTGGCGGATCCAACCACCATATATTTT. It is translated as CASSQVADPTTIYF.

This chain uses TRBV6-6 with TRBJ2-5; 8 positions agree with TRBD1. The germline V gene encodes CDR1 MNHNY and CDR2 SVGAGI (reference sequence). Trimming at V came to 7 bases and at J to 5 bases, leaving 6 bases not matched to a gene. The CDR3 length is 13 residues. The CDR3 DNA follows: TGTGCCAGCACCCCGGACAGGGTCGAGACCCAGTACTTC. Translating it yields CASTPDRVETQYF.

The gene calls are TRBV6-5 and TRBJ2-7; 10 bases map to TRBD2. Germline V gives CDR1 MNHEY, CDR2 SVGAGI. The ends lost 9 bases at V and 2 bases at J; junction bases unmatched: 7. The CDR3 has 14 residues. The CDR3 here is CASSSGGRTYEQYF. The CDR3 DNA sequence: TGTGCCAGTTCTAGCGGGGGCCGAACCTACGAGCAGTACTTC.

The V and J genes are TRBV5-1 and TRBJ1-1, with 9 positions matching TRBD1. CDR1 is SGHRS and CDR2 is YFSETQ in the germline V gene. The CDR3 is 16 amino acids. Trimming took 0 bases from V and 3 from J; bases not matched to a gene: 6. The CDR3 loop is CASSLDRGLADTEAFF. In DNA form, the CDR3 reads TGCGCCAGCAGCTTGGACAGGGGGCTTGCGGACACTGAAGCTTTCTTT.

The chain is built from TRBV6-5 and TRBJ1-5; weak D call: TRBD1 (5 bases). Germline CDR1 reads MNHEY; CDR2 reads SVGAGI. The CDR3 contains 14 residues. Trimming took 7 bases from V and 4 from J, leaving 14 bases between them. DNA for the CDR3: TGTGCCAGCACCCCTCGGGGGTTTAATCAGCCCCAGCATTTT. Its protein is CASTPRGFNQPQHF.

The chain carries TRBV6-4 and TRBJ1-5; 7 positions match TRBD1. The CDR3 sequence is 18 residues long. Germline V gives CDR1 MRHNA, CDR2 SNTAGT. Germline trimming cut 1 base from V and 0 bases from J; bases unmatched to any gene: 9. The CDR3 DNA sequence: TGTGCCAGCAGTGACTTCTCGGGACAGCACCTTAGCAATCAGCCCCAGCATTTT. This translates into CASSDFSGQHLSNQPQHF.

V and J are TRBV7-2 and TRBJ1-4; D perhaps matches TRBD1 (6 bases). Looked up from germline, CDR1 is SGHTA and CDR2 is FQGNSA. This CDR3 spans 14 amino acids. Trimming left V 7 bases short and J 8 bases short, with 17 bases between. This CDR3 reads CASNNEGGREKLFF. CDR3 in DNA: TGTGCCAGCAACAACGAAGGGGGTCGGGAAAAACTGTTTTTT.

The genes are TRBV6-5 and TRBJ2-1; 10 bases fit TRBD2. The CDR3 length is 15 residues. V lost 2 bases, J lost 4 bases, and 2 bases stayed unmatched. Germline values: CDR1 MNHEY, CDR2 SVGAGI. The CDR3 sequence: CASSYVAGGYNEQFF. Here the CDR3 DNA reads TGTGCCAGCAGTTACGTAGCGGGGGGATACAATGAGCAGTTCTTC.

Regarding this clone: An end of the junction does not agree with germline; a read error may underlie this. The V gene is TRBV7-9, the J gene TRBJ2-7; 11 positions match TRBD2. Per germline, CDR1 SEHNR and CDR2 FQNEAQ (reference sequence). The CDR3 sequence is 16 residues long. DNA for the CDR3: TGTTCCAGCAGCCCCGGGAGACTAGCGGGGTCCTACGAGCAGTACTTC. It encodes CSSSPGRLAGSYEQYF.

This clone has a handful of counts. The rearrangement uses TRBV5-1 and TRBJ2-1, with 7 bases identical to TRBD2. Germline CDR1 reads SGHRS; CDR2 reads YFSETQ. This CDR3 has 14 residues. V shed 4 bases and J 7 bases; nucleotides not matched to a gene: 8. CDR3 protein: CASSPGGNRNEQFF. CDR3 nucleotides: TGCGCCAGCAGCCCGGGGGGAAACAGGAATGAGCAGTTCTTC.

CDR3 region: CASSLEATTFSTDTQYF. DNA of the CDR3: TGCGCCAGCAGCTTGGAAGCGACCACCTTTAGCACAGATACGCAGTATTTT. V and J are TRBV5-1 and TRBJ2-3; unclear D gene. Germline CDR1 and CDR2: SGHRS and YFSETQ. Trimming removed 0 bases at V and 0 bases at J, with 14 bases between. The CDR3 has 17 amino acids.

Only one count was recorded for this clone. The rearrangement uses TRBV7-8 and TRBJ2-1; 7 bases map to TRBD1. The CDR3 is 13 residues long. Germline V gene sequence: CDR1 SGHVS, CDR2 FQNEAQ. J was trimmed by 6 bases and V by 5 bases; bases with no gene match: 4. CDR3 residues: CASSLRQGNEQFF. CDR3 in DNA: TGTGCCAGCAGCCTCCGACAGGGCAATGAGCAGTTCTTC.

V gene TRBV9 combines with J gene TRBJ1-3; perhaps TRBD1 as D (5 bases). This CDR3 spans 16 amino acids. Germline V gives CDR1 SGDLS, CDR2 YYNGEE. Trimming took 3 bases from V and 2 from J, leaving 15 bases between them. The CDR3 coding sequence is TGTGCCAGCAGCGGACCTGCGGGGGGGACTGGAAACACCATATATTTT. It encodes CASSGPAGGTGNTIYF.

This chain uses TRBV5-1 with TRBJ1-1; weak D call: TRBD1 (6 bases). Germline CDR1 and CDR2: SGHRS and YFSETQ. CDR3 length: 13 amino acids. The ends were cut back, 6 bases at V and 6 bases at J, with 15 bases in the middle. The CDR3 here is CASNSQGHPEAFF. The CDR3 region has the DNA TGCGCCAGCAATTCTCAGGGGCACCCTGAAGCTTTCTTT. Supplemented by reference TRBV5-1 and TRBJ1-1, the full variable domain reads KAGVTQTPRYLIKTRGQQVTLSCSPISGHRSVSWYQQTPGQGLQFLFEYFSETQRNKGNFPGRFSGRQFSNSRSEMNVSTLELGDSALYLCASNSQGHPEAFFGQGTRLTVV.